Presented here are 19 T cell receptor beta chains from one specimen sequenced in a study of OX40 agonist ivuxolimab in advanced cancers. Sequenced by immunoSEQ multiplex PCR; TCRdb stores in-frame clones only, minus some. The table has some 72,000 clones, about 84% seen once; the top ten hold about 0.51%. The sequencing used CD4+ or CD8+ T cells sorted from blood, collected in a trial of the OX40 agonist ivuxolimab. These receptors all come from an adult with an advanced solid tumor such as melanoma, head and neck, liver or kidney cancer.

V gene TRBV5-1 combines with J gene TRBJ1-6; D gene unclear. V was trimmed by 1 base and J by 6 bases, leaving 20 bases between them. Germline loops: CDR1 SGHRS, CDR2 YFSETQ. This CDR3 spans 18 amino acids. CDR3 sequence: CASSLNQPGRTSNSPLHF. In nucleotides, the CDR3 is TGCGCCAGCAGCTTGAACCAACCCGGGAGGACGAGTAATTCACCCCTCCACTTT.

The genes are TRBV28 and TRBJ1-2; no firm D call. This CDR3 has 15 amino acids. Looked up from germline, CDR1 is MDHEN and CDR2 is SYDVKM. Between the trimmed V and J ends, which lost 3 bases and 2 bases, there was a span of 13 bases. The CDR3 loop reads CASSFSRGINYGYTF. The CDR3 region has the DNA TGTGCCAGCAGTTTCTCACGAGGGATCAACTATGGCTACACCTTC.

The J gene is TRBJ2-5, the V gene TRBV28, with 8 bases lining up with TRBD2. In germline, CDR1 is MDHEN, CDR2 SYDVKM. The CDR3 consists of 15 residues. The V and J ends lost 5 bases and 4 bases, in that order; junction bases with no gene match: 9. CDR3 nucleotides: TGTGCCAGCAGTCCCGGGGGGGCTGGAGGAGAGACCCAGTACTTC. Its protein product is CASSPGGAGGETQYF.

V is TRBV19 and J is TRBJ1-1; the D gene is possibly TRBD1 (5 bases). Germline CDR1 reads LNHDA; CDR2 reads SQIVND (reference sequence). This CDR3 has 16 residues. Trimming shortened V by 6 bases and J by 6 bases, and 23 bases separated the two germline ends. CDR3 nucleotides: TGTGCCAGTAGACCACAAAGGGCTGAAGGGGAGGCTGAAGCTTTCTTT. Amino acids: CASRPQRAEGEAEAFF.

The chain employs TRBV19 and TRBJ1-5; D remains ambiguous. This CDR3 is built from 14 residues. The V gene's germline CDR1 is LNHDA and CDR2 SQIVND (reference sequence). Trimming stripped 3 bases from V and 3 bases from J, with 9 bases between. Here the CDR3 reads CASSIKANNQPQHF. CDR3 nucleotides: TGTGCCAGTAGTATTAAAGCTAACAATCAGCCCCAGCATTTT.

With respect to this clone: One end of the junction varies from germline; a read error may be responsible. The chain is built from TRBV7-2 and TRBJ1-5; D remains unclear. In germline, CDR1 is SGHTA, CDR2 FQGNSA. The CDR3 contains 14 residues. Here the CDR3 reads CASGFAYSNQPQHF. The DNA of the CDR3 is TGTGCCAGCGGCTTCGCTTATAGCAATCAGCCCCAGCATTTT.

This chain connects TRBV19 to TRBJ2-3; the D is unclear. V was clipped by 1 base and J by 5 bases, with 13 bases between them. Looked up from germline, CDR1 is LNHDA and CDR2 is SQIVND (reference sequence). The CDR3 has 15 residues. The CDR3: CASSIARQLGDTQYF. In nucleotides, the CDR3 is TGTGCCAGTAGTATAGCTCGCCAGCTTGGAGATACGCAGTATTTT.

For the CDR3, the DNA is TGTGCCAGCAGCCCAGACAAGAGTCAAGCCAAAAACATTCAGTACTTC. Protein: CASSPDKSQAKNIQYF. The chain uses TRBV7-8 and TRBJ2-4; no definite D call. Trimming removed 5 bases at V and 0 bases at J, with 14 bases between. The CDR3 contains 16 residues. Germline V gene lookup returns CDR1 SGHVS and CDR2 FQNEAQ.

The chain has TRBV6-1 and TRBJ2-7, with TRBD1 matching over 7 bases. V was clipped by 2 bases and J by 3 bases; unmatched bases: 7. Germline V gene lookup returns CDR1 MNHNS and CDR2 SASEGT. This CDR3 is 15 amino acids long. Written as DNA, the CDR3 is TGTGCCAGCAGTGAAAGCCTTGCAGGGGGCTACGAGCAGTACTTC. It specifies CASSESLAGGYEQYF.

The rearrangement uses TRBV18 and TRBJ1-6; D gene ambiguous. Trimming removed 2 bases at V and 9 bases at J, with 11 bases between. From germline, CDR1 is KGHSH and CDR2 LQKENI. The CDR3 is made up of 14 amino acids. CDR3 residues: CASSPSREGSPLHF. The CDR3, as DNA: TGTGCCAGCTCACCATCGCGGGAGGGTTCACCCCTCCACTTT.

This clone occurred a few times. The V call is TRBV4-3, the J call TRBJ1-1; D not certain. The length of the CDR3 is 13 residues. Germline V CDR1 and CDR2: LGHNA, YSLEER. The germline V and J ends were trimmed by 3 bases and 5 bases, with 10 bases remaining between them. CDR3 sequence (DNA): TGCGCCAGCAGCCAGGCGGAGAAGACTGAAGCTTTCTTT. Protein sequence: CASSQAEKTEAFF.

The V gene is TRBV4-1, the J gene TRBJ1-2; 9 nucleotides align to TRBD1. V lost 2 bases to trimming and J lost 8 bases; unmatched junction nucleotides: 9. CDR3 length: 15 amino acids. The V gene's germline CDR1 is MGHRA and CDR2 YSYEKL. CDR3 in DNA: TGCGCCAGCAGCCAACCCACCGGGACAGGGAAAGGCTACACCTTC. Protein product: CASSQPTGTGKGYTF.

This clone was seen more than once but under ten times. V and J are TRBV5-1 and TRBJ2-7; TRBD2 might be the D (6 bases). This CDR3 is 14 amino acids long. CDR1 SGHRS and CDR2 YFSETQ come from the germline V gene. Trimming pared 2 bases from V and 7 bases from J, leaving 16 bases between. CDR3 sequence (DNA): TGCGCCAGCAGCTTAGGGTCGTGGGCGGGGGAGCAGTACTTC. Amino acid sequence: CASSLGSWAGEQYF.

The chain is built from TRBV2 and TRBJ2-5; TRBD1 aligns across 9 bases. This CDR3 is 15 amino acids long. Germline CDR1 reads SNHLY; CDR2 reads FYNNEI. V trimming: 1 base; J trimming: 9 bases; junction bases outside the gene matches: 9. CDR3: CASSEDGQGFGAQYF. Here the CDR3 DNA reads TGTGCCAGCAGTGAAGACGGACAGGGGTTCGGGGCCCAGTACTTC.

The chain combines TRBV30 with TRBJ2-7, with D uncertain. Looked up from germline, CDR1 is GTSNPN and CDR2 is SVGIG (reference sequence). CDR3 length: 12 residues. V lost 1 base and J lost 3, with 7 bases in between. CDR3 bases: TGTGCCTGGAGTGGATCGGTCTACGAGCAGTACTTC. Amino acid sequence: CAWSGSVYEQYF.

As DNA, the CDR3 is TGTGCCAGTAGTATCGAAGCAGGTGGGGCTCAGCCCCAGCATTTT. Translation: CASSIEAGGAQPQHF. This chain joins TRBV19 and TRBJ1-5; the D gene is possibly TRBD1 (5 bases). The V and J ends lost 3 bases and 6 bases respectively, with 15 bases between them. Germline CDR1 LNHDA, CDR2 SQIVND (reference sequence). This CDR3 has 15 residues.

V and J are TRBV7-9 and TRBJ1-2; 7 bases map to TRBD1. V dropped 4 bases and J dropped 8; count of bases not matched to a gene: 13. The CDR3 has 15 amino acids. CDR1 is SEHNR, CDR2 FQNEAQ, per germline (reference sequence). In DNA form, the CDR3 reads TGTGCCAGCAGCTCCAAAGAGCAGGGGGAGAAGGGCTACACCTTC. It yields the protein CASSSKEQGEKGYTF.

This clone was counted a single time. The V and J genes are TRBV5-1 and TRBJ2-5, with 9 positions matching TRBD1. J lost 4 bases, V lost 5 bases, and 3 bases had no gene match. Germline values: CDR1 SGHRS, CDR2 YFSETQ. There are 13 residues in the CDR3. The CDR3 DNA follows: TGCGCCAGCAGGTCACAGGGGGCAGAGACCCAGTACTTC. Protein product: CASRSQGAETQYF.

The chain has TRBV2 and TRBJ1-1; D gene uncertain. This CDR3 is 11 amino acids long. Germline V gene data show CDR1 as SNHLY and CDR2 as FYNNEI. Trimming took off 6 bases at V and 5 bases at J, with 7 bases between the two ends. CDR3 residues: CASRVITEAFF. The CDR3 DNA sequence: TGTGCCAGCAGGGTAATAACTGAAGCTTTCTTT.